The 11 T cell receptor beta chains in this list originate from one sample, sequenced in a study of OX40 agonist ivuxolimab in advanced cancers. Only in-frame clones appear in the TCRdb table, and some are missing; sequencing was by immunoSEQ multiplex PCR. The sample shows 25,000 to 40,000 clones, 84% of them seen only once. The source was CD4+ or CD8+ T cells sorted from blood, collected in a trial of the OX40 agonist ivuxolimab. The receptor set was obtained from an adult with an advanced solid tumor such as melanoma, head and neck, liver or kidney cancer.

This clone has just one count. J is TRBJ2-1 and V is TRBV29-1; TRBD2 matches 11 bases. The CDR3 loop spans 14 amino acids. Germline assignment: CDR1 SQVTM and CDR2 ANQGSEA. The junction had 8 bases not matched to a gene; V was cut back by 5 bases and J by 8 bases. The CDR3 DNA is TGCAGCGTTCCTACTAGCGGGAGTACGTATGAGCAGTTCTTC. This sequence encodes CSVPTSGSTYEQFF.

V and J are TRBV10-3 and TRBJ1-1; 7 bases are shared with TRBD1. Germline values: CDR1 ENHRY, CDR2 SYGVKD. Losses at the gene ends were 4 bases for V and 1 base for J; bases not matched to a gene: 12. This CDR3 is built from 17 residues. The DNA of the CDR3 is TGTGCCATCAGTGCCCCCGGCCCTGGGACAGAGAACACTGAAGCTTTCTTT. Residues: CAISAPGPGTENTEAFF.

This clone was detected only a few times. V and J are TRBV4-1 and TRBJ2-7; D is ambiguous. This CDR3 comprises 15 residues. V lost 0 bases, J lost 0 bases, and 9 bases lay in between. Germline V CDR1 and CDR2: MGHRA, YSYEKL. CDR3 region: CASSQEPASSYEQYF. In DNA form, the CDR3 reads TGCGCCAGCAGCCAAGAGCCGGCTAGCTCCTACGAGCAGTACTTC.

The V call is TRBV4-1, the J call TRBJ1-1, with D possibly TRBD1 on 5 matching bases. Per germline, CDR1 MGHRA and CDR2 YSYEKL. This CDR3 comprises 13 residues. V shed 4 bases and J shed 3 bases, with 9 bases lying between them. CDR3 in amino acids: CASSPGVDTEAFF. The CDR3 DNA follows: TGCGCCAGCAGCCCGGGGGTAGACACTGAAGCTTTCTTT.

The rearrangement joins TRBV30 to TRBJ2-5; perhaps TRBD1 as D (7 bases). The germline V gene encodes CDR1 GTSNPN and CDR2 SVGIG (reference sequence). V gave up 2 bases and J gave up 6 bases, with 16 bases separating them. This CDR3 is 14 amino acids long. CDR3 sequence: CAWSISQGRKTQYF. The CDR3 DNA reads as TGTGCCTGGAGTATCTCACAGGGGAGGAAGACCCAGTACTTC.

The genes are TRBV28 and TRBJ2-4; TRBD1 matches at 8 bases. V lost 11 bases to trimming and J lost 1 base; unmatched junction nucleotides: 7. The CDR3 covers 14 residues. The V gene's germline CDR1 is MDHEN and CDR2 SYDVKM. CDR3 bases: TGTGCCGGGCAGGGGGCAAGGGCCAAAAACATTCAGTACTTC. As protein: CAGQGARAKNIQYF.

This clone has more than one count but fewer than ten. The chain employs TRBV9 and TRBJ2-7; 11 bases align to TRBD1. Per germline, CDR1 SGDLS and CDR2 YYNGEE. With V trimmed by 0 bases and J by 5 bases, 4 bases remained unmatched. The CDR3 runs to 15 residues. In DNA, the CDR3 is TGTGCCAGCAGCGTAGAAGGGACAGGGGGGGACGAGCAGTACTTC. It encodes CASSVEGTGGDEQYF.

The chain recombines TRBV7-8 with TRBJ2-7, with 11 bases aligning to TRBD2. Trimming removed 5 bases from V and 4 bases from J; junction bases left unmatched: 10. The CDR3 consists of 16 residues. CDR1 and CDR2 from the germline V gene are SGHVS and FQNEAQ. CDR3 in amino acids: CASSQQLAGVPYEQYF. In DNA form, the CDR3 reads TGTGCCAGCAGCCAGCAACTAGCGGGAGTACCGTACGAGCAGTACTTC.

This clone was picked up one time. The chain employs TRBV28 and TRBJ1-3, with a possible D match to TRBD1 (6 bases). CDR1 and CDR2 (germline): MDHEN, SYDVKM. V lost 7 bases to trimming and J lost 0 bases, with 19 bases between them. This CDR3 spans 17 amino acids. CDR3: CASTTGGGPFSGNTIYF. The CDR3 bases are TGTGCCAGCACCACCGGGGGGGGCCCTTTCTCTGGAAACACCATATATTTT.

The chain is built from TRBV7-6 and TRBJ1-1, with D hard to call. The CDR3 runs 11 residues. Germline lookup yields CDR1 SGHVS and CDR2 FNYEAQ. Trimming took off 5 bases at V and 4 bases at J, with 5 bases between the two ends. CDR3 nucleotides: TGTGCCAGCAGCCCAGGCACTGAAGCTTTCTTT. This translates into CASSPGTEAFF.

This clone showed up just once. CDR3 residues: CASSQEVFREGAYEQYF. The CDR3 DNA follows: TGTGCCAGCAGCCAAGAGGTCTTCCGGGAAGGGGCCTACGAGCAGTACTTC. This sequence joins TRBV4-2 and TRBJ2-7; D may correspond to TRBD1 or TRBD2 (5 bases each). Looked up from germline, CDR1 is LGHNA and CDR2 is YNFKEQ. V was trimmed by 0 bases and J by 2 bases, leaving 17 bases between them. This CDR3 is 17 amino acids long.